This record concerns one T cell receptor (beta chain) sequence. Method: immunoSEQ multiplex PCR; TCRdb's copy keeps in-frame clones and lacks some. Of some 120,000 clones detected, about 88% appear once; the ten largest clones hold approximately 5%. The CDR3 totals 14 residues. Germline V lookup: CDR1 LGHDT, CDR2 YNNKEL (reference sequence). Trimming shortened V by 3 bases and J by 6 bases, and 14 bases separated the two germline ends. This specimen belongs to a study of blood T cell repertoires in COVID-19. The V call is TRBV3-1 (or the pseudogene TRBV3-2), the J call TRBJ1-1, with D unclear. The TCR originated in a man aged 60 to 69 with COVID-19, enrolled during active disease. The sample was peripheral blood. The CDR3 spells CASSQIRGGAEAFF. CDR3 DNA sequence: TGTGCCAGCAGCCAGATCCGGGGTGGGGCTGAAGCTTTCTTT.